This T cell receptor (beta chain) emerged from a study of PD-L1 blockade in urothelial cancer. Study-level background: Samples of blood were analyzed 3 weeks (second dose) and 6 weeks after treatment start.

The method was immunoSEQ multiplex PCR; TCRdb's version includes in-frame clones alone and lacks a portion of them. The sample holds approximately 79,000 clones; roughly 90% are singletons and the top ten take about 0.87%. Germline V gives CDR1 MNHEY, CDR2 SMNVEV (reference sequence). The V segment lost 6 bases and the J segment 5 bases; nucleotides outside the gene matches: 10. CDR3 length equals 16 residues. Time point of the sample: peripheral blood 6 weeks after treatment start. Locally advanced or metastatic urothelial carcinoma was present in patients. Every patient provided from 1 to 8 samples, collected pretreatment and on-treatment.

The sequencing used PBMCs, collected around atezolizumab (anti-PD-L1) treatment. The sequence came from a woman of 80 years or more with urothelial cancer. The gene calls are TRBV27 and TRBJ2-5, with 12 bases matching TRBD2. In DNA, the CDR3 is TGTGCCAGCAGCCTGGGGACTAGCGGGTTTACGGAGACCCAGTACTTC. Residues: CASSLGTSGFTETQYF.